The TCR beta chain described here comes from a study of blood T cell repertoires in COVID-19. Across the whole study: The United States, Italy and Spain provided the acute and convalescent COVID-19 samples.

TCRdb keeps only in-frame clones here, not all; method: immunoSEQ multiplex PCR. The sample yields about 310,000 clones, approximately 86% seen once. The junction had 5 bases not matched to a gene; V was cut back by 0 bases and J by 8 bases. CDR3 length: 14 amino acids. Germline V gives CDR1 SGHRS, CDR2 YFSETQ. The sequencing sample was made of peripheral blood. The chain carries TRBV5-1 and TRBJ1-2; 9 bases map to TRBD1. This clonotype originated in a man between 65 and 85 years old with acute or convalescent COVID-19. CDR3 sequence reads: CASSLDGTGIGYTF. The CDR3 DNA reads TGCGCCAGCAGCTTGGACGGGACAGGGATCGGCTACACCTTC.